The following is a T cell receptor (beta chain) sequence with its context. Its antigen has not been determined. One base away there is no much larger clone; base qualities are not given. Taken with the paper, the label for time point translates to: about 28 days (+/-7) after the second vaccine dose. Because spike-specific TCR depth and breadth did not differ between the two schedules, AZD1222 recipients who got a second dose at roughly 4 weeks were pooled with those who got a second dose at roughly 12 weeks. Vaccinee samples were obtained from the UK trials COV001 and COV002, which included a single-blind randomized controlled phase 2/3 trial of AZD1222 (ChAdOx1 nCoV-19) in healthy adults. For TCRbeta chain sequencing, PBMC samples from trial participants were taken at day 0 and at day 28 after the second dose. The CDR3 regions of human TCRbeta chains were subjected to immunosequencing. The paper's data handling went like this. TCRs in the repertoires were matched against a reference library of SARS-CoV-2-specific TCRs that had been generated with the MIRA antigen-specificity platform. Breadth meant the fraction of unique TCRs that were SARS-CoV-2-associated, whereas depth meant the fraction of total T cells that were SARS-CoV-2-associated. Using the MIRA data, every spike-specific TCR was mapped to the spike region that the TCR reacted to and assigned to either a CD4 or a CD8 class. Log10-transformed breadth and depth values were compared by one-way ANOVA with Sidak's multiple comparisons tests. Imported from immuneACCESS, the table was reduced by TCRdb to in-frame sequences with V and J called. These copies leave out some clones; in studies compared against another copy, an unresolved V gene accounts for under half, and the cause of the remainder is not known. The V and J calls and clone size come from that table; D and trimming were worked out from the DNA. Here the sample has some 180,000 clones; around 90% occur a single time. The ten largest clones take up roughly 2% of the sample.

The data stem from a study of T cell responses to AZD1222 COVID-19 vaccine (dated by TCRdb to about 2021). About the full investigation: A total of under 250 trial participants underwent TCR sequencing, of whom 200 to 220 had received two doses of AZD1222 and 26 had received two doses of the MenACWY control vaccine. Trial participants were enrolled by age into 18-55, 56-69 and 70-plus year subgroups, with roughly 150, 30 and 60 TCR-sequenced participants respectively. The study at large found these results: CD4 TCRs associated with the vaccine covered the entire spike protein, and the dominant responses were in regions 160-218 and 743-854. Only five to seven AZD1222 recipients were SARS-CoV-2 seropositive at baseline, limiting conclusions about previously exposed vaccinees. Epitopes outside the regions mutated in the B.1.351 and B.1.1.7 variants were reportedly recognized by nearly half of the unique spike-specific TCRs. Participants were mostly white British and included more females than males, and it was suggested by the authors that clonal diversity may have been underestimated. After two AZD1222 doses, spike-specific TCR breadth and depth were significantly higher than at day 0 and than in MenACWY recipients. Because no day 14 peak-response samples were available, repertoires were characterized only after the peak T cell response. The 56-69-year group was small, and its depth increase did not reach significance, likely because of low power.

The CDR3 goes from the cysteine to the phenylalanine over 13 residues. Solely the CDR3 DNA is kept, with 39 bases framed from the first base. CDR1 LGHDT and CDR2 YNNKEL are derived from the germline V gene (reference sequence). At the junction V is shortened by 5 bases and J by 7 bases; bases outside the gene matches: 4. The origin of this receptor is an adult who received the AZD1222 COVID-19 vaccine. The V and J genes are TRBV3-1 (or the pseudogene TRBV3-2) and TRBJ2-2; 7 middle bases align to TRBD1. Here the sequenced sample was peripheral blood, taken 28 days after the second AZD1222 dose. This receptor has the CDR3 CASSKQGIGELFF. The DNA sequence is TGTGCCAGCAGCAAACAGGGGATCGGGGAGCTGTTTTTT.